Listed here are 18 T cell receptor beta chains from one sample, sequenced in a study of shared clonotypes between healthy human individuals. The protocol was immunoSEQ multiplex PCR, while the TCRdb copy is restricted to in-frame clones and leaves out a portion. This table has around 2.3 million clones, more than 90% appearing once. Material for sequencing was naive CD4+ T cells sorted from blood. The sample's subset: CD45RA+ positively selected. These receptor sequences come from a man younger than 35 in good health.

Details on this clone: This CDR3 is also generated by other DNA sequences in the sample. The chain recombines TRBV11-2 with TRBJ2-5, with no clear D. Between the trimmed V and J ends, which lost 1 base and 5 bases, there was a span of 8 bases. The CDR3 runs to 13 residues. Germline V gene data show CDR1 as SGHAT and CDR2 as FQNNGV. The CDR3 sequence: CASSLGLRETQYF. CDR3 nucleotides: TGTGCCAGCAGCTTAGGGCTGCGGGAGACCCAGTACTTC.

As concerns this clone: Other DNA sequences in this specimen translate into the identical CDR3. CDR3: CAWSAGGSNEKLFF. CDR3 coding DNA: TGTGCCTGGAGTGCCGGAGGGTCTAATGAAAAACTGTTTTTT. V usage is TRBV30 and J usage is TRBJ1-4; the D is unclear. In germline, CDR1 is GTSNPN, CDR2 SVGIG (reference sequence). V was clipped by 1 base and J by 3 bases, with 9 bases between them. The CDR3 is 14 residues long.

This chain uses TRBV11-2 with TRBJ1-1; no clear D gene. With 0 bases removed from V and 0 bases from J, the gap between germline ends came to 8 bases. There are 15 residues in the CDR3. The germline V gene has CDR1 SGHAT and CDR2 FQNNGV. CDR3 region: CASSLDRSLNTEAFF. The CDR3 nucleotides are TGTGCCAGCAGCTTAGATCGGTCTCTGAACACTGAAGCTTTCTTT.

In its sample, this clone was seen a few times. The sample has other DNA sequences that encode this CDR3 too. The chain uses TRBV7-2 and TRBJ2-5; the D is unclear. Trimming stripped 0 bases from V and 4 bases from J, with 0 bases between. This CDR3 is 11 amino acids long. CDR1 is SGHTA and CDR2 is FQGNSA in the germline V gene. The CDR3 protein is CASSLAETQYF. The CDR3 DNA reads as TGTGCCAGCAGCTTAGCAGAGACCCAGTACTTC.

This chain uses TRBV2 with TRBJ1-2, with a tentative D call TRBD1 (6 bases). This CDR3 is 15 amino acids long. V gave up 6 bases and J gave up 1 base, with 15 bases separating them. The germline gives CDR1 SNHLY, CDR2 FYNNEI. The CDR3 region is CASSPRGLSNYGYTF. The CDR3 bases are TGTGCCAGCAGCCCCAGGGGTCTCAGTAACTATGGCTACACCTTC.

The V gene is TRBV2, the J gene TRBJ2-5; tentatively, D is TRBD2 (7 bases). The CDR3 loop spans 14 amino acids. Trimming left V 6 bases short and J 1 base short, with 12 bases between. CDR1 is SNHLY, CDR2 FYNNEI, per germline. The CDR3 DNA reads TGTGCCAGCAGGGCGGGGGCCGTCCAAGAGACCCAGTACTTC. Its protein product is CASRAGAVQETQYF.

The genes are TRBV6-1 and TRBJ2-7; 10 bases map to TRBD1. The CDR3 loop spans 13 amino acids. With V trimmed by 9 bases and J by 3 bases, 5 bases remained unmatched. Germline values: CDR1 MNHNS, CDR2 SASEGT. Here the CDR3 reads CASSDRGDYEQYF. CDR3 bases: TGTGCCAGTTCGGACAGGGGGGACTACGAGCAGTACTTC.

This chain joins TRBV4-1 and TRBJ2-7; D not certain. Germline V gene sequence: CDR1 MGHRA, CDR2 YSYEKL. This CDR3 spans 15 amino acids. Trimming left V 0 bases short and J 2 bases short, with 11 bases between. The CDR3, as DNA: TGCGCCAGCAGCCAAGAATTCGACGGACCCTACGAGCAGTACTTC. This sequence encodes CASSQEFDGPYEQYF.

This clone has a single count. The rearrangement joins TRBV19 to TRBJ2-1; 7 bases agree with TRBD2. Germline-derived CDR1 and CDR2 are LNHDA and SQIVND (reference sequence). The CDR3 sequence is 15 residues long. The ends lost 3 bases at V and 5 bases at J; junction bases unmatched: 7. The CDR3 loop reads CASSIVRLANNEQFF. CDR3 DNA: TGTGCCAGTAGTATCGTGCGACTAGCAAACAATGAGCAGTTCTTC.

The rearrangement joins TRBV18 to TRBJ1-6; 8 nucleotides line up with TRBD1. The junction had 4 bases not matched to a gene; V was cut back by 5 bases and J by 7 bases. CDR3 length equals 14 residues. From germline, CDR1 is KGHSH and CDR2 LQKENI. The CDR3 reads CASSSGGVNSPLHF. Written as DNA, the CDR3 is TGTGCCAGCTCATCAGGGGGCGTGAATTCACCCCTCCACTTT.

The chain has TRBV28 and TRBJ2-1, with unresolved D. The germline CDR1 and CDR2 sequences are MDHEN and SYDVKM. There are 16 residues in the CDR3. V lost 6 bases to trimming and J lost 0 bases, with 15 bases between them. This CDR3 reads CASSESPSSSYNEQFF. The CDR3 nucleotides read TGTGCCAGCAGCGAGAGTCCATCGAGCTCCTACAATGAGCAGTTCTTC.

The chain links TRBV4-1 to TRBJ2-5; unclear D gene. V gave up 0 bases and J gave up 1 base, with 12 bases separating them. The CDR3 covers 16 residues. Germline V lookup: CDR1 MGHRA, CDR2 YSYEKL. The CDR3 nucleotides read TGCGCCAGCAGCCAAGATTATATGGCTACCCAAGAGACCCAGTACTTC. Translation gives CASSQDYMATQETQYF.

A note on this clone: The identical CDR3 is also encoded by other nucleotide sequences in the sample. The chain combines TRBV15 with TRBJ1-3; no reliable D call. V was shortened by 0 bases and J by 4 bases, with 7 bases between the two germline ends. Germline V gives CDR1 LNHNV, CDR2 YYDKDF (reference sequence). This CDR3 is built from 14 residues. The CDR3 bases are TGTGCCACCAGCAGAGATACTGTCGGAAACACCATATATTTT. It specifies CATSRDTVGNTIYF.

The chain has TRBV25-1 and TRBJ2-1; the D call may be TRBD1 or TRBD2 (5 bases each). V was cut by 4 bases and J by 9 bases, with 16 bases left in between. The CDR3 consists of 14 residues. Looked up from germline, CDR1 is MGHDK and CDR2 is SYGVNS. Here the CDR3 reads CASSVGARLSEQFF. CDR3 DNA sequence: TGTGCCAGCAGTGTCGGGGCCCGGTTAAGTGAGCAGTTCTTC.

The rearrangement joins TRBV18 to TRBJ1-5; tentative D call: TRBD1 (5 bases). Trimming removed 4 bases from V and 4 bases from J, with 17 bases in between. Germline V lookup: CDR1 KGHSH, CDR2 LQKENI. CDR3 size: 16 residues. The CDR3 DNA is TGTGCCAGCTCACTGGGACCTCCCAGTGGGAATCAGCCCCAGCATTTT. Translation gives CASSLGPPSGNQPQHF.

This sequence joins TRBV7-9 and TRBJ2-5, with D uncertain. This CDR3 contains 13 residues. The germline gives CDR1 SEHNR, CDR2 FQNEAQ (reference sequence). V was clipped by 3 bases and J by 7 bases, with 12 bases between them. The CDR3 coding sequence is TGTGCCAGCAGCTTTGACGGGTTTGGGACCCAGTACTTC. Its translation is CASSFDGFGTQYF.

Of note for this clone: Other DNA sequences in the same sample also yield this CDR3. V is TRBV5-1 and J is TRBJ1-1; tentatively, D is TRBD1 (5 bases). The ends were cut back, 0 bases at V and 0 bases at J, with 9 bases in the middle. The CDR3 runs to 15 residues. Germline V CDR1 and CDR2: SGHRS, YFSETQ. The CDR3 DNA reads TGCGCCAGCAGCTTGGGTGACAGACTGAACACTGAAGCTTTCTTT. Translating it yields CASSLGDRLNTEAFF.

This clone was observed a single time. V gene TRBV28 combines with J gene TRBJ1-1; D is unclear. Germline CDR1 reads MDHEN; CDR2 reads SYDVKM. V gave up 1 base and J gave up 1 base, with 13 bases separating them. CDR3 length equals 16 residues. As DNA, the CDR3 is TGTGCCAGCAGTTTATTGCGGGGTAAGTCGAACACTGAAGCTTTCTTT. Amino acids: CASSLLRGKSNTEAFF.